The rows below give T cell receptor beta chains drawn from one sample of a study of beta chain features in type 1 diabetes. The protocol was immunoSEQ multiplex PCR, while the TCRdb copy is restricted to in-frame clones and leaves out a portion. The data hold hundreds of thousands of clones, with 30% observed a single time. Material for sequencing was naive CD4+ T cells from blood. All receptors derive from a young man in good health. Each CDR3 is given with its conserved first and last residue. D genes are given only for firm matches. Clone size appears in some rows only: once, few, many, or a class for an expanded clone.

j_call d_call v_call clone_size cdr3_aa cdr3_nt
TRBJ2-5 TRBD1 TRBV2 few CASSDPGRGHVETQYF TGTGCCAGCAGTGACCCCGGCAGGGGGCACGTAGAGACCCAGTACTTC
TRBJ2-2 . TRBV7-2 . CASSLGAVVGPGELFF TGTGCCAGCAGCTTAGGGGCCGTTGTAGGGCCCGGGGAGCTGTTTTTT
TRBJ1-2 . TRBV7-9 few CASSLSSYGYTF TGTGCCAGCAGCTTATCGAGCTATGGCTACACCTTC
TRBJ2-3 . TRBV27 . CASNSVATSTDTQYF TGTGCCAGCAACTCAGTAGCGACTAGCACAGATACGCAGTATTTT
TRBJ2-3 . TRBV6-1 . CASSDFSTDTQYF TGTGCCAGCAGCGACTTTAGCACAGATACGCAGTATTTT
TRBJ1-2 TRBD1 TRBV7-2 . CASSLGRGQVYGYTF TGTGCCAGCAGCTTAGGAAGAGGACAGGTCTATGGCTACACCTTC
TRBJ2-5 TRBD1 TRBV29-1 few CSVEARTMYRGTQYF TGCAGCGTTGAGGCGAGGACGATGTACAGGGGGACCCAGTACTTC
TRBJ1-2 . TRBV30 few CAWNLLQGGYGYTF TGTGCCTGGAACCTCCTCCAGGGCGGCTATGGCTACACCTTC
TRBJ1-1 TRBD1 TRBV14 few CASSRDRSLNTEAFF TGTGCCAGCAGCCGGGACAGGAGCCTGAACACTGAAGCTTTCTTT
TRBJ2-5 TRBD2 TRBV5-1 few CASSQGLAGAETQYF TGCGCCAGCAGCCAAGGACTAGCGGGAGCAGAGACCCAGTACTTC
TRBJ1-1 TRBD1 TRBV30 . CAWSEGQGLTEAFF TGTGCCTGGAGTGAAGGACAGGGTCTCACTGAAGCTTTCTTT
TRBJ2-2 TRBD2 TRBV30 few CAWSGLADTGELFF TGTGCCTGGAGTGGACTAGCGGATACCGGGGAGCTGTTTTTT
TRBJ2-6 . TRBV29-1 . CSAAGGGASTGANVLTF TGCAGCGCTGCAGGCGGGGGCGCCAGTACTGGGGCCAACGTCCTGACTTTC
TRBJ2-7 . TRBV20-1 . CMWLAGYEQYF TGCATGTGGTTAGCTGGGTACGAGCAGTACTTC
TRBJ2-5 . TRBV5-1 . CASSLGPMETQYF TGCGCCAGCAGCTTGGGACCGATGGAGACCCAGTACTTC
TRBJ1-1 . TRBV5-1 . CASSSPGGGTEAFF TGCGCCAGCAGCTCCCCTGGTGGTGGGACTGAAGCTTTCTTT
TRBJ2-7 TRBD1 TRBV30 . CAWRQGGPYEQYF TGTGCCTGGAGACAGGGGGGCCCCTACGAGCAGTACTTC
TRBJ2-1 TRBD2 TRBV9 . CASSGSGVLNEQFF TGTGCCAGCAGCGGTAGCGGGGTCCTCAATGAGCAGTTCTTC
TRBJ2-3 TRBD1 TRBV7-2 . CASSLVPGQPNTQYF TGTGCCAGCAGCTTAGTCCCGGGACAGCCAAATACGCAGTATTTT
TRBJ2-1 . TRBV29-1 . CSAAGSIYNEQFF TGCAGCGCCGCGGGGTCAATTTACAATGAGCAGTTCTTC
TRBJ2-7 . TRBV28 once CASSPRRAPKVEQYF TGTGCCAGCTCCCCCCGCCGTGCTCCCAAGGTCGAGCAGTACTTC
TRBJ1-2 TRBD1 TRBV30 once CACPRTGGYGYTF TGTGCCTGTCCTAGGACAGGGGGGTATGGCTACACCTTC
TRBJ1-1 . TRBV30 . CAWSSGTEAFF TGTGCCTGGAGTTCGGGCACTGAAGCTTTCTTT
TRBJ2-1 TRBD2 TRBV6-5 few CASSRLAGPNEQFF TGTGCCAGCAGCAGACTAGCGGGACCCAATGAGCAGTTCTTC
TRBJ2-7 . TRBV7-9 . CASSQDSRAEQYF TGTGCCAGCAGCCAAGACTCCAGGGCGGAGCAGTACTTC
TRBJ2-3 . TRBV10-3 . CAIGPVGLTDTQYF TGTGCCATCGGGCCAGTCGGCCTCACAGATACGCAGTATTTT
TRBJ2-7 . TRBV29-1 . CSVVGDLRANEQYF TGCAGCGTTGTTGGGGACCTAAGGGCAAACGAGCAGTACTTC
TRBJ1-5 . TRBV30 few CAWSTGTGNQPQHF TGTGCCTGGTCCACCGGGACCGGCAATCAGCCCCAGCATTTT
TRBJ2-7 . TRBV13 . CASSSDYEQYF TGTGCCAGCAGTTCGGATTACGAGCAGTACTTC
TRBJ1-2 . TRBV4-2 . CASSQGTTVRDGYTF TGTGCCAGCAGCCAAGGTACCACAGTAAGGGATGGCTACACCTTC
TRBJ2-2 . TRBV5-1 . CASRRDTGELFF TGCGCCAGCAGGCGGGACACCGGGGAGCTGTTTTTT
TRBJ2-1 . TRBV11-2 few CASSSIYTGNEQFF TGTGCCAGCAGCTCGATTTATACAGGAAATGAGCAGTTCTTC
TRBJ2-7 TRBD2 TRBV5-6 . CASSRKAGAYEQYF TGTGCCAGCAGCCGAAAGGCGGGGGCCTACGAGCAGTACTTC